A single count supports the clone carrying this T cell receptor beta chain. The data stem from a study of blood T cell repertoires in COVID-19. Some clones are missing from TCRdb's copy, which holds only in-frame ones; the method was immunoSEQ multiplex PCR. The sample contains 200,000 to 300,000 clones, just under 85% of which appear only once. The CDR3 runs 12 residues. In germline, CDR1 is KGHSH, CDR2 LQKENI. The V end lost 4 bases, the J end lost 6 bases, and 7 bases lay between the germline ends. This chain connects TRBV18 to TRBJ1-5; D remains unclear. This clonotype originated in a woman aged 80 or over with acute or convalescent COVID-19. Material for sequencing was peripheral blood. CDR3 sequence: CASSRLGQPQHF. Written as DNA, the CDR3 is TGTGCCAGCTCACGGCTAGGTCAGCCCCAGCATTTT.